This T cell receptor beta chain was sequenced in a study of T cells expressing NK-cell markers. Study details: Repertoire data for TCR beta were derived from sorted T cells (CD3+CD56+NKG2C+, CD3+CD56+NKG2C- and CD3+CD56-NKG2C+). Within the sequenced cohort of eight donors, seven exhibited HCMV seropositivity and one was seronegative.

The CDR3 contains 13 residues. Germline V lookup: CDR1 LGHDT, CDR2 YNNKEL (reference sequence). TCRdb reanalyzed the 5' RACE reads, giving one entry per CDR3 protein sequence and no DNA. The sample's table shows 350,000 to 450,000 distinct CDR3 sequences. The V call is TRBV3-1, the J call TRBJ1-4. The sequence derives from a man aged 18 to 69 in good health. Source material: blood T cells: a sorted CD56 or NKG2C T cell subset, CD4+ or CD8+ T cells, or bulk PBMC T cells (not recorded which). CDR3 in amino acids: CASSQREGLALFF. The entire variable domain, with the rest obtained from reference TRBV3-1 and TRBJ1-4, is as follows: DTAVSQTPKYLVTQMGNDKSIKCEQNLGHDTMYWYKQDSKKFLKIMFSYNNKELIINETVPNRFSPKSPDKAHLNLHINSLELGDSAVYFCASSQREGLALFFGSGTQLSVL.